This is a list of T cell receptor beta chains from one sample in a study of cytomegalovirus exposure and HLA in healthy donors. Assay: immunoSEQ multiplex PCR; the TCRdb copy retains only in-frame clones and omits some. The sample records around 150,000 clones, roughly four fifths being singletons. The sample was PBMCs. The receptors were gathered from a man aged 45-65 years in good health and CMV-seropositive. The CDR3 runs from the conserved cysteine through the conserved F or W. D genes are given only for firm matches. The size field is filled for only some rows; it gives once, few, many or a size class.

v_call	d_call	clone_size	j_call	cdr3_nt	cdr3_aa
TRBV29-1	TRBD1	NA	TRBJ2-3	TGCAGCGTCCGAGCCCAGGGGGGCACAGATACGCAGTATTTT	CSVRAQGGTDTQYF
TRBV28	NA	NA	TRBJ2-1	TGTGCCAGCAGTTTGGGCCTCGGCGACTACAATGAGCAGTTCTTC	CASSLGLGDYNEQFF
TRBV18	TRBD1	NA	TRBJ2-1	TGTGCCAGCTCCCCGGACAGGGGGAGATGGAATGAGCAGTTCTTC	CASSPDRGRWNEQFF
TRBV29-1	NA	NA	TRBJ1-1	TGCAGCGTTCACAGCTCCATGAACACTGAAGCTTTCTTT	CSVHSSMNTEAFF
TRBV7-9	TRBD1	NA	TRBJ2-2	TGTGCCAGCAAGCACAGGGGTTCCACCGGGGAGCTGTTTTTT	CASKHRGSTGELFF
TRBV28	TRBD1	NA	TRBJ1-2	TGTGCCAGTCTATCCAGGGGGCTTAACTATGGCTACACCTTC	CASLSRGLNYGYTF
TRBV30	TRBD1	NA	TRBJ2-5	TGTGCCTGCAGGACAGGTTCGATAGAGACCCAGTACTTC	CACRTGSIETQYF
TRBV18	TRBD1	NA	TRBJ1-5	TGTGCCAGCTCATCCGGGACAGGGGATCCCAATCAGCCCCAGCATTTT	CASSSGTGDPNQPQHF
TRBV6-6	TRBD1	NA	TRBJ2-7	TGTGCCAGCAGTTACCCGGGACAGGGACCCAACTACGAGCAGTACTTC	CASSYPGQGPNYEQYF
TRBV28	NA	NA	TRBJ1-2	TGTGCCAGCAGCCTCACAGGGTATGGCTACACCTTC	CASSLTGYGYTF
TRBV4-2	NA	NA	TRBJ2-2	TGTGCCAGCAGCCAAGATTCACAGTACACCGGGGAGCTGTTTTTT	CASSQDSQYTGELFF
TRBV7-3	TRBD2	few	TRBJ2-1	TGTGCCAGCAGCTCCCTAGCGGGAGGCTCCTACAATGAGCAGTTCTTC	CASSSLAGGSYNEQFF
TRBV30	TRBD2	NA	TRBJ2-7	TGTGCCTGGAGTGTAGCGGGGGGTCTCGAGCAGTACTTC	CAWSVAGGLEQYF
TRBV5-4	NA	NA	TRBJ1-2	TGTGCCAGCAGCTCGCTCGGGACAACTTATGGCTACACCTTC	CASSSLGTTYGYTF
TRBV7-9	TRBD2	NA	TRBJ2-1	TGTGCCAGCAGCTCTTCGACTAGCGGCCTCAAAAGGTATGAGCAGTTCTTC	CASSSSTSGLKRYEQFF
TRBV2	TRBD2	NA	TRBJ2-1	TGTGCCAGCAGTGAATTGAGCGGGAGGGGGCAGTTCTTC	CASSELSGRGQFF
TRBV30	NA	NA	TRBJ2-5	TGTGCCTGGAGTGGCCAGGAGACCCAGTACTTC	CAWSGQETQYF
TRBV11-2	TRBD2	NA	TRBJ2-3	TGTGCCAGCAGCTTAGAGGGGGGGGTGGGAACAATTGCCACAGATACGCAGTATTTT	CASSLEGGVGTIATDTQYF
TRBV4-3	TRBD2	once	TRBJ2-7	TGCGCCAGCAGCCAAGACATAGCGGGGGTTGACGAGCAGTACTTC	CASSQDIAGVDEQYF
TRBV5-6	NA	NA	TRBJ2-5	TGTGCCAGCAGCTTGGCCCTGGGGGGGGCGGAGACCCAGTACTTC	CASSLALGGAETQYF
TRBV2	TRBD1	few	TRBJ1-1	TGTGCCAGCAGTGACCCGAGCGGACAGGGGGCTTCAGCTTTCTTT	CASSDPSGQGASAFF
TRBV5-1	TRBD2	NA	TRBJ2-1	TGCGCCAGCAGCTTACTAGCGGGGGGGAATGAGCAGTTCTTC	CASSLLAGGNEQFF
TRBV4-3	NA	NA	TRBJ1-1	TGCGCCAGCAGCCAAAGACTCGCTAATCCTGAAGCTTTCTTT	CASSQRLANPEAFF
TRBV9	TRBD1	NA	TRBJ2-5	TGTGCCAGCAGCCTGAGGTCGGGACAGGGGGAAGAGACCCAGTACTTC	CASSLRSGQGEETQYF
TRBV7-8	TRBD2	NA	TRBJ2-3	TGTGCCAGCAGAAGACTAGCGGGGGGGATAGCAGATACGCAGTATTTT	CASRRLAGGIADTQYF
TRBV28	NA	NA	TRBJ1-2	TGTGCCAGCAGTTTATCAGGGGTCGGCTACACCTTC	CASSLSGVGYTF
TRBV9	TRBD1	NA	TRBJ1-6	TGTGCCAGCAGCCCCCTCGGACAGGGGAATTCACCCCTCCACTTT	CASSPLGQGNSPLHF
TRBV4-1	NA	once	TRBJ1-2	TGCGCCAGCAGCCAAGAACAGGGCTATGGCTACACCTTC	CASSQEQGYGYTF
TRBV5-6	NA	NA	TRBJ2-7	TGTGCCAGCAGCTTGGGGAGGTACCCCTACGAGCAGTACTTC	CASSLGRYPYEQYF
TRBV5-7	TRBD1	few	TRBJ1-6	TGTGCCAGCAGAAGGGGGACAGGCGTTAATTCACCCCTCCACTTT	CASRRGTGVNSPLHF
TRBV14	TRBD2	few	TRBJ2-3	TGTGCCAGCAGCCTAGCGGGGAGCCCGGATACGCAGTATTTT	CASSLAGSPDTQYF
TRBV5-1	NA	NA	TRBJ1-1	TGCGCCAGCAGCTTTCCGGGTACTGCAAGCACTGAAGCTTTCTTT	CASSFPGTASTEAFF
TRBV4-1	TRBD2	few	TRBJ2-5	TGCGCCAGCAGCCACATTAGTCCCGGGGGGGCCCAGTACTTC	CASSHISPGGAQYF
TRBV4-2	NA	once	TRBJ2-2	TGTGCCAGCAGCCAACCGGACTACACCGGGGAGCTGTTTTTT	CASSQPDYTGELFF
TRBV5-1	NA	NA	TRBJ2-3	TGCGCCAGCAGCTTGACTCGGACAACTAGCACAGATACGCAGTATTTT	CASSLTRTTSTDTQYF
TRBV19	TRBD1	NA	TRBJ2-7	TGTGCCAGTAGTCCGGGACAGGGGGCATACGAGCAGTACTTC	CASSPGQGAYEQYF
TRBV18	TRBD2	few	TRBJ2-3	TGTGCCAGCTCACCACGCAGGGCGGGAGACACAGATACGCAGTATTTT	CASSPRRAGDTDTQYF
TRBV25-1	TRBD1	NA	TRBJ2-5	TGTGCCAGCAGTGAAGGTTCTAGGGGGCGCGGGGAGACCCAGTACTTC	CASSEGSRGRGETQYF
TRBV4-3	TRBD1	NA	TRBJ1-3	TGCGCCAGCAGCCCGACTGCGATGACAGGGGGCGTTGGAAACACCATATATTTT	CASSPTAMTGGVGNTIYF
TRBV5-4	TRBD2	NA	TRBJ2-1	TGTGCCAGCAGCTCCCTAGCGGGGGGGCTCTCCTACAATGAGCAGTTCTTC	CASSSLAGGLSYNEQFF
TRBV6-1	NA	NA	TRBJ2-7	TGTGCCAGCAGTGAAGCGGGGGGGCAGAGCGAGCAGTACTTC	CASSEAGGQSEQYF